There are a few counts of the clone carrying this T cell receptor (beta chain). Its antigen remains unidentified. Each cDNA held unique molecular identifiers, and template switching gave it a universal primer site. MiXCR was run by TCRdb on the 5' RACE reads, yielding one entry per CDR3 protein. This repertoire shows roughly 710,000 distinct CDR3 sequences, 5.5% to 7.5% found once; its top ten account for around 2%. The data were taken from a study of identical twins. Points from the study as a whole: Memory repertoires showed no such pattern, whereas abundant cord blood beta clonotypes carried fewer insertions. One should note that invariant MAIT and iNKT cells could partly confound zero-insertion analyses. Out-of-frame alpha sequences shared between twins exhibited an excess of low generation probability.

The V end was cut by 1 base, the J end by 4 bases, with 5 bases between. CDR3 length: 14 residues. CDR1 is SGHVS, CDR2 FQNEAQ, per germline. V and J are TRBV7-8 and TRBJ2-6; D is unclear. Sequencing was performed on naive T cells sorted from blood. The TCR originated in a man younger than 35 in good health. This chain's CDR3 is CASSLDGGANVLTF. DNA of the CDR3: TGTGCCAGCAGCTTAGACGGGGGGGCCAACGTCCTGACTTTC.